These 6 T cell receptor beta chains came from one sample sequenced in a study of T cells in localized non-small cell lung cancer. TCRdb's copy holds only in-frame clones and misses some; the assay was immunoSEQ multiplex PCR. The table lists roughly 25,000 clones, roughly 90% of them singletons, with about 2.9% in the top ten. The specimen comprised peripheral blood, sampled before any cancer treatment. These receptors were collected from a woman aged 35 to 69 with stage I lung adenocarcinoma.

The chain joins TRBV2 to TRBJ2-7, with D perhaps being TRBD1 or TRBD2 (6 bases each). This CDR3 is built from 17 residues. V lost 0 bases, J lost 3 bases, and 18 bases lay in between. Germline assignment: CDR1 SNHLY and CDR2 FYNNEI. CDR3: CASSEAGGWGASYEQYF. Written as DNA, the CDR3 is TGTGCCAGCAGTGAAGCAGGGGGATGGGGGGCGAGCTACGAGCAGTACTTC.

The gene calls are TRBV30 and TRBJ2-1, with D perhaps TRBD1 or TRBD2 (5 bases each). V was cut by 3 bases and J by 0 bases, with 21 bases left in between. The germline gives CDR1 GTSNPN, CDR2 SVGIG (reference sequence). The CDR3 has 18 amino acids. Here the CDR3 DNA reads TGTGCCTGGAGAAAGCCTTCCGGGACCTACCGCTCCTACAATGAGCAGTTCTTC. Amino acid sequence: CAWRKPSGTYRSYNEQFF.

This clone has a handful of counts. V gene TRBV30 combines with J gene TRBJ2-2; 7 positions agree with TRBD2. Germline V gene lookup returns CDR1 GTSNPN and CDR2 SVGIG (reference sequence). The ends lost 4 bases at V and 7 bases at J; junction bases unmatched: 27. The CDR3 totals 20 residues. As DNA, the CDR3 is TGTGCCTGGAACCCGCGGGGGTCTGGGCACCTAGAAGGATGGGACGGGGAGCTGTTTTTT. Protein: CAWNPRGSGHLEGWDGELFF.

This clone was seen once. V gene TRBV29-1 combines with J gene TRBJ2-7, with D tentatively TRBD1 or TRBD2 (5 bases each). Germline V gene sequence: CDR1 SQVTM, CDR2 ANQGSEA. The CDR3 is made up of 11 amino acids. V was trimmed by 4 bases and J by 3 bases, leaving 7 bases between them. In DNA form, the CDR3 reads TGCAGCGTTGGGGACGGCTACGAGCAGTACTTC. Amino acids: CSVGDGYEQYF.

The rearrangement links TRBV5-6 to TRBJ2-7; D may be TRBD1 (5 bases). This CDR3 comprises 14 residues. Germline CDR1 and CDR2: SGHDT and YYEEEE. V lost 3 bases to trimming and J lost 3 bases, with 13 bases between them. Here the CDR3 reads CASSSTQTVYEQYF. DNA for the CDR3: TGTGCCAGCAGCTCGACTCAGACAGTCTACGAGCAGTACTTC. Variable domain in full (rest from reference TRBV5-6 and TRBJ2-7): DAGVTQSPTHLIKTRGQQVTLRCSPKSGHDTVSWYQQALGQGPQFIFQYYEEEERQRGNFPDRFSGHQFPNYSSELNVNALLLGDSALYLCASSSTQTVYEQYFGPGTRLTVT.

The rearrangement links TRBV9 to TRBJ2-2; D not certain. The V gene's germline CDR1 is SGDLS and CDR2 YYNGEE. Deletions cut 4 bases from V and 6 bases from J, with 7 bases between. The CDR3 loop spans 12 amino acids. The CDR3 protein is CASSQPPGELFF. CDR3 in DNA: TGTGCCAGCAGCCAGCCTCCCGGGGAGCTGTTTTTT.